This is a list of T cell receptor beta chains from one sample in a study of Graves' ophthalmopathy and Graves' hyperthyroidism. TCRdb independently ran MiXCR on the multiplex PCR reads; one entry per CDR3 protein. The data contain 170,000 or so distinct CDR3 sequences, over 35% of them singletons. Material: peripheral blood. These receptor sequences come from a woman between 40 and 55 years old with Graves' ophthalmopathy. Each CDR3 is given with its conserved first and last residue. The D gene is left open where the match is weak. The listing skips clone size in some rows; elsewhere it reads once, few, many or a size class.

D | size | J | V | DNA | CDR3
NA | NA | TRBJ1-1 | TRBV6-1 | TGTGCCAGCGCACTCGGGTTGGGGGACACTGAAGCTTTCTTT | CASALGLGDTEAFF
NA | many | TRBJ1-2 | TRBV28 | TGTGCCAGCGTCGGAATTTATGGCTACACCTTC | CASVGIYGYTF
NA | NA | TRBJ1-3 | TRBV5-5 | TGTGCCAGCAGCTTGGTCATCGGGGGAGGAAACACCATATATTTT | CASSLVIGGGNTIYF
TRBD1 | many | TRBJ1-6 | TRBV2 | TGTGCCAGCACAACGAGGGGGCGTGATTCACCCCTCCACTTT | CASTTRGRDSPLHF
NA | NA | TRBJ2-5 | TRBV6-1 | TGTGCCACCCTAAGGGACCCGTCGATGTATGAGACCCAGTACTTC | CATLRDPSMYETQYF
NA | many | TRBJ2-2 | TRBV12-3/TRBV12-4 | TGTGCCAGCAGAAAGGACACCGGGGAGCTGTTTTTT | CASRKDTGELFF
NA | NA | TRBJ2-2 | TRBV6-2/TRBV6-3 | TGTGCCAGCAGTTACTTTCAGCAGGACACCGGGGAGCTGTTTTTT | CASSYFQQDTGELFF
TRBD1 | many | TRBJ2-4 | TRBV6-2/TRBV6-3 | TGTGCCAGCAAGACCGGGGACAGAGAAAACATTCAGTACTTC | CASKTGDRENIQYF
NA | many | TRBJ1-5 | TRBV28 | TGTGCCAGCAGTTTAGCTCCACAGAGACGGCCCCAGCATTTT | CASSLAPQRRPQHF
NA | few | TRBJ1-1 | TRBV6-5 | TGTGCCAGCAGTTCCCTGCTTGATAGAGGAGACACTGAAGCTTTCTTT | CASSSLLDRGDTEAFF
NA | NA | TRBJ1-2 | TRBV20-1 | TGCAGTGCTACCGTGACAGGAATCTATGGCTACACCTTC | CSATVTGIYGYTF
TRBD1 | many | TRBJ1-1 | TRBV2 | TGTGCCAGCAGGTCGGACAGGGTGTCTGGCACTGAAGCTTTCTTT | CASRSDRVSGTEAFF
NA | NA | TRBJ1-1 | TRBV5-1 | TGCGCCAGCAGCCGGGACTTCCAAGAAGCTTTCTTT | CASSRDFQEAFF
TRBD1 | many | TRBJ1-1 | TRBV12-3/TRBV12-4 | TGTGCCAGCAGCGCGCGACAGGGCGGCGAAGCTTTCTTT | CASSARQGGEAFF
TRBD1 | many | TRBJ2-7 | TRBV6-5 | TGTGCCAGCAGTCTATCCCGGACAGGGAGCTACGAGCAGTACTTC | CASSLSRTGSYEQYF
NA | many | TRBJ1-1 | TRBV20-1 | TGCAGTGGTTCCGGTCACAAAAACACTGAAGCTTTCTTT | CSGSGHKNTEAFF
TRBD1 | many | TRBJ1-2 | TRBV9 | TGTGCCAGCAGCGTAGAGGGACAGGGGGTCTATGGCTACACCTTC | CASSVEGQGVYGYTF